Listed here is a single T cell receptor beta chain. Methods used by the authors: Estimation of nucleated cell counts was performed using reference gene primer amplification. This table comes from immunoSEQ multiplex PCR, and its TCRdb copy is limited to in-frame clones, with some not included. From that table come the V and J calls and clone size; the DNA was used to work out D and trimming. The sample consists of 180,000 or so clones, about four fifths of them appearing once. Trimming at V came to 1 base and at J to 7 bases, leaving 3 bases not matched to a gene. The CDR3 totals 13 residues. In germline, CDR1 is SNHLY, CDR2 FYNNEI. The data belong to a study of blood T cell repertoires in COVID-19.

This TCR derives from a man aged 40-50 years who had recovered from COVID-19. Sequenced material: PBMCs or T cells enriched from blood (not recorded which). This rearrangement joins TRBV2 to TRBJ1-2; 7 bases match TRBD1. This CDR3 reads CASSEETGVGYTF. In DNA, the CDR3 is TGTGCCAGCAGTGAAGAAACAGGGGTTGGCTACACCTTC.